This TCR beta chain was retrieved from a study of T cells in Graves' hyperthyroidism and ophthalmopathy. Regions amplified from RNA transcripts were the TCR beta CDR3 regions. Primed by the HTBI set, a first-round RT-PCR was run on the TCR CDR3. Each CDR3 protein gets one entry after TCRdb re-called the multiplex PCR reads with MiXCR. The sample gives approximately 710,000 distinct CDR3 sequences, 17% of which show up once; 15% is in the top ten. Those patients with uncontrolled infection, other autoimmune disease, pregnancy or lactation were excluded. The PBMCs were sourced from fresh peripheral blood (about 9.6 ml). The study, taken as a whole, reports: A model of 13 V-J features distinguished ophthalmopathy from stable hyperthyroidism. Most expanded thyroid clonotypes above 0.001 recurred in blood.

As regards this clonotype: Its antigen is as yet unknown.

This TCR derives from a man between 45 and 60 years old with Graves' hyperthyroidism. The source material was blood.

The CDR3 bases are TGTGCCAGCAGTGCAGGGGCTAGCAAGTACCACGAGCAGTACTTC. This translates into CASSAGASKYHEQYF. The chain combines TRBV6-1 with TRBJ2-7, with a weak D call TRBD1 (6 bases). V gave up 4 bases and J gave up 5 bases, with 18 bases separating them. CDR1 MNHNS and CDR2 SASEGT come from the germline V gene. The CDR3 totals 15 residues.